This T cell receptor (beta chain) was found in a study of shared clonotypes between healthy human individuals. About this clone: Its antigen is not identified.

Study-wide findings and caveats: Generation probabilities of non-shared clonotypes were lower (relative to those shared by all four donors). Rarefaction analysis demonstrated incomplete sorted-subset sequencing notwithstanding large depth.

When replicate PCRs were run on sorted subsets, they used around 0.2 ug DNA, tens of thousands of T cell genomes. How the authors handled the data: Sequence data from immunoSEQ were junction-only and lacked quality scores; consequently, filtering differed. Libraries were prepared by immunoSEQ multiplex PCR; TCRdb keeps only in-frame clonotypes and omits some of them. The DNA gave D and trimming, while V, J and clone size come from that table. The table lists 800,000 to 950,000 clones, 90% to 97% of them singletons. CD45RO-negative CD8 cells positively selected for CCR7 made up the naive population, which excluded terminally differentiated effector memory CD45RA+ cells. The specimen was naive CD8+ T cells sorted from blood. The clonotype originates from a man younger than 40 in good health.

CDR3 amino acids: CASSDGPGSSYEQYF. The CDR3 nucleotides read TGTGCCAGCAGTGATGGTCCAGGGTCCTCCTACGAGCAGTACTTC. This rearrangement joins TRBV6-1 to TRBJ2-7, with D tentatively TRBD1 (5 bases). The CDR3 contains 15 residues. Trimming cost V 3 bases and J 0 bases, with 12 bases left between them. Germline V gene data show CDR1 as MNHNS and CDR2 as SASEGT.